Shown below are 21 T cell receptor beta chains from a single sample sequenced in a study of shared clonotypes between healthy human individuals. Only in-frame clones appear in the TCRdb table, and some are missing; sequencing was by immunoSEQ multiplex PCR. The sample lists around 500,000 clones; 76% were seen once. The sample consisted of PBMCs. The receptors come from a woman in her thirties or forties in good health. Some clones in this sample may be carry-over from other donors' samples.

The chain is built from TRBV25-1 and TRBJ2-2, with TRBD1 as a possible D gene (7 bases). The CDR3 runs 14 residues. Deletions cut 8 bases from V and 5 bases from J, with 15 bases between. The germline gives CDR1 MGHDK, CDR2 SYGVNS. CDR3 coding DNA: TGTGCCAGCGTTCAGACAGGGAGGACCGGGGAGCTGTTTTTT. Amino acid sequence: CASVQTGRTGELFF.

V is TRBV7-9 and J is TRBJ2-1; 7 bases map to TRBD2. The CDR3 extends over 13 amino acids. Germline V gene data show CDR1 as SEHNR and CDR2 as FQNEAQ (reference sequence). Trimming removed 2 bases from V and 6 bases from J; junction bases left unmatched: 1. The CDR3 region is CASSLRLANEQFF. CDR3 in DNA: TGTGCCAGCAGCTTAAGACTAGCCAATGAGCAGTTCTTC.

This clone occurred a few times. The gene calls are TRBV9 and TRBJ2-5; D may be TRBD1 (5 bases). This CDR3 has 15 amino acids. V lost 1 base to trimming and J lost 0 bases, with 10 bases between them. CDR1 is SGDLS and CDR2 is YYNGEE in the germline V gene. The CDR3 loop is CASSVLGADQETQYF. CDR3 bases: TGTGCCAGCAGCGTATTAGGGGCCGACCAAGAGACCCAGTACTTC.

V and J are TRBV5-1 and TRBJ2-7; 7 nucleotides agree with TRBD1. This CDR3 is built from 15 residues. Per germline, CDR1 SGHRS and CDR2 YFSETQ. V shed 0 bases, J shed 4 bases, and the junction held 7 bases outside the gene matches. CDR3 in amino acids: CASSLDGTEPYEQYF. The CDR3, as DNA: TGCGCCAGCAGCTTGGATGGGACAGAACCTTACGAGCAGTACTTC.

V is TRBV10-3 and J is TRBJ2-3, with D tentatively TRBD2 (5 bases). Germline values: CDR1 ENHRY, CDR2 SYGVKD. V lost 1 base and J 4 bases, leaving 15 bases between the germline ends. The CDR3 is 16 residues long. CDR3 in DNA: TGTGCCATCAGTGAGTTGGGAAGGGAGATGTCAGATACGCAGTATTTT. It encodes CAISELGREMSDTQYF.

The CDR3 region is CASSRGQPNTEAFF. The CDR3 nucleotides are TGTGCCAGCAGCAGGGGACAGCCGAACACTGAAGCTTTCTTT. The chain is built from TRBV5-4 and TRBJ1-1; 7 bases align to TRBD1. Trimming cost V 4 bases and J 1 base; bases outside gene matches: 4. This CDR3 region has 14 residues. Germline V gene data show CDR1 as SGHNT and CDR2 as YYREEE (reference sequence). The full variable domain, in which reference TRBV5-4 and TRBJ1-1 provide the parts outside the CDR3, is ETGVTQSPTHLIKTRGQQVTLRCSSQSGHNTVSWYQQALGQGPQFIFQYYREEENGRGNFPPRFSGLQFPNYSSELNVNALELDDSALYLCASSRGQPNTEAFFGQGTRLTVV.

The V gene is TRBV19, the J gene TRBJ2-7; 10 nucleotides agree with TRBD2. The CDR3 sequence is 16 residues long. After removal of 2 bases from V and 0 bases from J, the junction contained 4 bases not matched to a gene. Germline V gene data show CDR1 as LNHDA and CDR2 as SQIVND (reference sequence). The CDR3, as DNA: TGTGCCAGTAGTATAAGGCTAGCGGGAGCCTCCTACGAGCAGTACTTC. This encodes CASSIRLAGASYEQYF. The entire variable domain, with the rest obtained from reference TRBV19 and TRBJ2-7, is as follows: DGGITQSPKYLFRKEGQNVTLSCEQNLNHDAMYWYRQDPGQGLRLIYYSQIVNDFQKGDIAEGYSVSREKKESFPLTVTSAQKNPTAFYLCASSIRLAGASYEQYFGPGTRLTVT.

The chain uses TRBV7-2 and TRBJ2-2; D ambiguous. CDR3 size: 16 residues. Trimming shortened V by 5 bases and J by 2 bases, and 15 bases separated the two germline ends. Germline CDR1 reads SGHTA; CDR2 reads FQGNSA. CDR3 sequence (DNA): TGTGCCAGCAGCCCTTCGGGCGGCAGCAACACCGGGGAGCTGTTTTTT. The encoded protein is CASSPSGGSNTGELFF.

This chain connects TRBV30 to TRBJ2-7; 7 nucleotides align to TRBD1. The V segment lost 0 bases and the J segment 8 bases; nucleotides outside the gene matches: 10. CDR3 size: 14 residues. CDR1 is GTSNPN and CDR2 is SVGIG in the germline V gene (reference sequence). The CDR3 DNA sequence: TGTGCCTGGAGTGTAGGCCGACAGGGTACACAGCAGTACTTC. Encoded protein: CAWSVGRQGTQQYF. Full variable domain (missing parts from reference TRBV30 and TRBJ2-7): SQTIHQWPATLVQPVGSPLSLECTVEGTSNPNLYWYRQAAGRGLQLLFYSVGIGQISSEVPQNLSASRPQDRQFILSSKKLLLSDSGFYLCAWSVGRQGTQQYFGPGTRLTVT.

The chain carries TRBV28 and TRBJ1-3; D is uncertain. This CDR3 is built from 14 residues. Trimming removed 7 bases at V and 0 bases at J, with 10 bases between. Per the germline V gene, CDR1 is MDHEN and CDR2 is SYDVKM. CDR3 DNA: TGTGCCAGCAAACCGACACGCTCTGGAAACACCATATATTTT. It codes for CASKPTRSGNTIYF.

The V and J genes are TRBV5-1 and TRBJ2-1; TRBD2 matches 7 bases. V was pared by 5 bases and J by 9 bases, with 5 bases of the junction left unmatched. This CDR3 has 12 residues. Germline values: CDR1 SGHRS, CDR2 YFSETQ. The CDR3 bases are TGCGCCAGCAGATTTAGCGGGCCTGAGCAGTTCTTC. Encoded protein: CASRFSGPEQFF. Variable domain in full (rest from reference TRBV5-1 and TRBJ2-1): KAGVTQTPRYLIKTRGQQVTLSCSPISGHRSVSWYQQTPGQGLQFLFEYFSETQRNKGNFPGRFSGRQFSNSRSEMNVSTLELGDSALYLCASRFSGPEQFFGPGTRLTVL.

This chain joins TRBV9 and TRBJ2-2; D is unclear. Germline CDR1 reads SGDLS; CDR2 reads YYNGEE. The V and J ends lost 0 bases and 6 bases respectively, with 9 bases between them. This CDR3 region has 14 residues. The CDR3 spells CASSVGSDSGELFF. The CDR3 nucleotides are TGTGCCAGCAGCGTAGGATCCGATTCCGGGGAGCTGTTTTTT.

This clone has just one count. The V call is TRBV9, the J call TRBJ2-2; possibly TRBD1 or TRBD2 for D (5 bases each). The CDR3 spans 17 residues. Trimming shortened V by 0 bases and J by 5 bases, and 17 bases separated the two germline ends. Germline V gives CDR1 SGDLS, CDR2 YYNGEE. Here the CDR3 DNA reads TGTGCCAGCAGCGTAGGGGGGTCGCTTGGGGAAACCGGGGAGCTGTTTTTT. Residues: CASSVGGSLGETGELFF.

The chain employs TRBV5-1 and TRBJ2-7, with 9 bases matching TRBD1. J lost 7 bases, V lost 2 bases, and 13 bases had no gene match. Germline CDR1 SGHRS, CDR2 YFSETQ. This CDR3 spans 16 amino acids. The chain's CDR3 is CASSFGAGTGYLEQYF. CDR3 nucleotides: TGCGCCAGCAGCTTCGGGGCCGGGACAGGGTACTTGGAGCAGTACTTC.

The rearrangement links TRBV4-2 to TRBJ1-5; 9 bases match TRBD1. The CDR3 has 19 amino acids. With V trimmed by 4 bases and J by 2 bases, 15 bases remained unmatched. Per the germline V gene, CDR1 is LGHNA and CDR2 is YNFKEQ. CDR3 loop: CASSLEPGDRVYGNQPQHF. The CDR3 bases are TGTGCCAGCAGCCTGGAACCGGGGGACAGGGTTTACGGCAATCAGCCCCAGCATTTT.

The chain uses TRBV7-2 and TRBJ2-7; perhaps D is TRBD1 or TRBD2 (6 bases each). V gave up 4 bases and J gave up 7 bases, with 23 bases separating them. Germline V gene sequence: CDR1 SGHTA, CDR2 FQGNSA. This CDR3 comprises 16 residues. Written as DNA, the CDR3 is TGTGCCAGCAGCTGGGGAGGACAGTCTCCTGCTGGGGAGCAGTACTTC. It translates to CASSWGGQSPAGEQYF.

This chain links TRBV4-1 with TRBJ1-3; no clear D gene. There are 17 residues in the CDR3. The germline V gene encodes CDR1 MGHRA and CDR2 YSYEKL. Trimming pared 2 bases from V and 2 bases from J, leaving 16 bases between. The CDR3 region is CASSQPRTRGPGNTIYF. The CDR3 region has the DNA TGCGCCAGCAGCCAACCCAGGACTCGAGGGCCTGGAAACACCATATATTTT.

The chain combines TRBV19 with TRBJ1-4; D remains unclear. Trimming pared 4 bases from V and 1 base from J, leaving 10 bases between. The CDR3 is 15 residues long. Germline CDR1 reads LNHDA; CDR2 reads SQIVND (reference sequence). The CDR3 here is CASSRPRGTNEKLFF. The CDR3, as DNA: TGTGCCAGTAGTAGGCCTCGAGGAACTAATGAAAAACTGTTTTTT. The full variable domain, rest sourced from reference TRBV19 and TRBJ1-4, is DGGITQSPKYLFRKEGQNVTLSCEQNLNHDAMYWYRQDPGQGLRLIYYSQIVNDFQKGDIAEGYSVSREKKESFPLTVTSAQKNPTAFYLCASSRPRGTNEKLFFGSGTQLSVL.

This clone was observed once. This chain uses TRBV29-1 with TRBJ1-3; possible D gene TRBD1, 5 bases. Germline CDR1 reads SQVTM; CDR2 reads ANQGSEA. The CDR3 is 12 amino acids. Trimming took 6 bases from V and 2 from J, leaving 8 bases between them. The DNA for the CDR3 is TGCAGCGTACAGACAGCTGGAAACACCATATATTTT. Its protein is CSVQTAGNTIYF.

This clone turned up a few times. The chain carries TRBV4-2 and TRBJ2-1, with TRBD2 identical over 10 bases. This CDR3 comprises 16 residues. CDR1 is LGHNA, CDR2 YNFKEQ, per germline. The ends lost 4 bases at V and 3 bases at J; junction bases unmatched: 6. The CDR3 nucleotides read TGTGCCAGCAGCCCAACTAGCGGGGAAAACTACAATGAGCAGTTCTTC. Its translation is CASSPTSGENYNEQFF.

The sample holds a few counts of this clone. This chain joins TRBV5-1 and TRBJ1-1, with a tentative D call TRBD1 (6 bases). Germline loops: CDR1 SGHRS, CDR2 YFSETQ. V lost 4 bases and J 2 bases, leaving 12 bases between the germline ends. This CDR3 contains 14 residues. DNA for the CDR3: TGCGCCAGCAGCCCCTGGACAGAAAACACTGAAGCTTTCTTT. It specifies CASSPWTENTEAFF.